This T cell receptor beta chain comes out of a study of tumor T cells in aggressive B-cell lymphoma. TCRdb keeps only in-frame clones here, not all; method: immunoSEQ multiplex PCR. The sample has 3,800 or so clones; more than 80% are singletons. J gave up 5 bases and V 5 bases, and 10 bases lay outside the gene matches. Germline CDR1 is LNHNV and CDR2 is YYDKDF (reference sequence). This CDR3 contains 16 residues. This receptor was identified in an adult with diffuse large B cell lymphoma. The sample consisted of tumor tissue. The gene calls are TRBV15 and TRBJ2-1, with 9 bases matching TRBD1. In nucleotides, the CDR3 is TGTGCCACCAGCGGCAAACCACAGGGGGCAAACAATGAGCAGTTCTTC. It is translated as CATSGKPQGANNEQFF.